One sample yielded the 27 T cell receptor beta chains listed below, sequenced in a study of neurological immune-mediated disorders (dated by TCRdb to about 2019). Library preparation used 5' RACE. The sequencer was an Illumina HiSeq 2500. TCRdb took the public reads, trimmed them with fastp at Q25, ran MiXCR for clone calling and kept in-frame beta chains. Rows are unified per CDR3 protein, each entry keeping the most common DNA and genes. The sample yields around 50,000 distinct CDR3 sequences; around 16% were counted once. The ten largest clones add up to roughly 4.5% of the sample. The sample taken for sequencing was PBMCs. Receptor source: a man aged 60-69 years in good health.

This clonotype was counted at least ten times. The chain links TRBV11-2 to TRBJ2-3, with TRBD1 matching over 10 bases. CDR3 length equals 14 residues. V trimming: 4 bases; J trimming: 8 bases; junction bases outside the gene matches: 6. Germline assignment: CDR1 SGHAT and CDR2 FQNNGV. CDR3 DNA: TGTGCCAGCAGCTCGGGGACAGGGGTTAGTACGCAGTATTTT. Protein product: CASSSGTGVSTQYF.

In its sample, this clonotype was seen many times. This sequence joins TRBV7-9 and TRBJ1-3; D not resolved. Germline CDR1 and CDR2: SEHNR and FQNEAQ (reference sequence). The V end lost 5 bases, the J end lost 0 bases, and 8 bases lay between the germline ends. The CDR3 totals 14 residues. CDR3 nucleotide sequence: TGTGCCAGCAGCGTGACGGCCTCTGGAAACACCATATATTTT. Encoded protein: CASSVTASGNTIYF. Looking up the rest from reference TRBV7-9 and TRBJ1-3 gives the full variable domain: DTGVSQNPRHKITKRGQNVTFRCDPISEHNRLYWYRQTLGQGPEFLTYFQNEAQLEKSRLLSDRFSAERPKGSFSTLEIQRTEQGDSAMYLCASSVTASGNTIYFGEGSWLTVV.

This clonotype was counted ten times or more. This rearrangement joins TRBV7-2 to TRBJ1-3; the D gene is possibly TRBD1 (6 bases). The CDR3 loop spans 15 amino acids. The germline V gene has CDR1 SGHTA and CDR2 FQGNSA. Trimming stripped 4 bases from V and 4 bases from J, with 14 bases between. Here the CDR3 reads CASSSLVQGGNTIYF. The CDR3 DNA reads TGTGCCAGCAGCTCCCTAGTCCAGGGGGGAAACACCATATATTTT.

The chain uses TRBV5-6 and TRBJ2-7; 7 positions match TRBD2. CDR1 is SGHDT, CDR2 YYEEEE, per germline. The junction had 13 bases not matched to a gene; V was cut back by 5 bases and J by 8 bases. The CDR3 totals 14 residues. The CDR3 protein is CASSPGLSGGKQYF. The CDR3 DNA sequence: TGTGCCAGCAGTCCCGGACTATCGGGAGGAAAGCAGTACTTC.

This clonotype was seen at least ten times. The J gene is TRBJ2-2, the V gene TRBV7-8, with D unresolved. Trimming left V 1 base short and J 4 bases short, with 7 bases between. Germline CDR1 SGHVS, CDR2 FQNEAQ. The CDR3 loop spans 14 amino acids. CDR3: CASSLGGSTGELFF. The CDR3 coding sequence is TGTGCCAGCAGCTTAGGGGGATCCACCGGGGAGCTGTTTTTT.

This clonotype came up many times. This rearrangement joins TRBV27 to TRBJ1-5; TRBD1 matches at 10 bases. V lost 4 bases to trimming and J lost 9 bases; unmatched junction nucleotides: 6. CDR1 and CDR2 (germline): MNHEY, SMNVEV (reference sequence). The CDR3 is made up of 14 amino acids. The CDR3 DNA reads TGTGCCAGCAGTTCCCGGGACAGGGGTCCGCCCCAGCATTTT. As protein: CASSSRDRGPPQHF.

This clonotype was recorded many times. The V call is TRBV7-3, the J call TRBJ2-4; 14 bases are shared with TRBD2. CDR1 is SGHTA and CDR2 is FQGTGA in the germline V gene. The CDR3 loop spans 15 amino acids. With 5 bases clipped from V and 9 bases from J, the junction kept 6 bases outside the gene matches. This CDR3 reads CASSTGLAGVGIQYF. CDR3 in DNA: TGTGCCAGCAGCACGGGACTAGCGGGAGTGGGCATTCAGTACTTC.

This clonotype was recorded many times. This chain's CDR3 is CSVSGTGEMYTQYF. The CDR3 bases are TGCAGCGTTTCCGGGACAGGGGAGATGTATACGCAGTATTTT. The V call is TRBV29-1, the J call TRBJ2-3; 10 nucleotides line up with TRBD1. Looked up from germline, CDR1 is SQVTM and CDR2 is ANQGSEA. This CDR3 contains 14 residues. The J segment lost 7 bases and the V segment lost 5 bases, leaving 9 bases of the junction unmatched.

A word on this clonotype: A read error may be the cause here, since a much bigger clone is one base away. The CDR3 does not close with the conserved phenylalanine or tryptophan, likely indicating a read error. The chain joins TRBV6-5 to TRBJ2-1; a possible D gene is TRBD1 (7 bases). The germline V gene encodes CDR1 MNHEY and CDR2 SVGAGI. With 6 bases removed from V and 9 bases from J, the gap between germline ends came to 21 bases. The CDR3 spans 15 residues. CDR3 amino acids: CASRSGGPGGTEQFL. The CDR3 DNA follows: TGTGCCAGCAGGTCAGGGGGGCCCGGAGGTACTGAGCAGTTCCTC.

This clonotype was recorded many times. Here the CDR3 DNA reads TGTGCCAGCAGCTTAGAGGGACTAGCGGGAGTTTACGAGCAGTACTTC. Amino acids: CASSLEGLAGVYEQYF. The chain recombines TRBV7-2 with TRBJ2-7; 14 nucleotides align to TRBD2. Germline CDR1 reads SGHTA; CDR2 reads FQGNSA. V lost 1 base to trimming and J lost 4 bases; unmatched junction nucleotides: 3. The CDR3 has 16 amino acids. The full variable domain, rest sourced from reference TRBV7-2 and TRBJ2-7, is GAGVSQSPSNKVTEKGKDVELRCDPISGHTALYWYRQSLGQGLEFLIYFQGNSAPDKSGLPSDRFSAERTGGSVSTLTIQRTQQEDSAVYLCASSLEGLAGVYEQYFGPGTRLTVT.

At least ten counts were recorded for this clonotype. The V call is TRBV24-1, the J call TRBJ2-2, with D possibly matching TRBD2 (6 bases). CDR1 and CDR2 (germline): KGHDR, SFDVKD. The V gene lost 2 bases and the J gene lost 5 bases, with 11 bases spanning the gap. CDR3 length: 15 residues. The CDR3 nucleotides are TGTGCCACCAGTGATTCCGGGACTTATACCGGGGAGCTGTTTTTT. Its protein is CATSDSGTYTGELFF.

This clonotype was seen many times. In DNA form, the CDR3 reads TGCAGTGCTACCCCCCTAGCGGGAGGGCCGGGGGGGACAGATACGCAGTATTTT. It codes for CSATPLAGGPGGTDTQYF. This sequence joins TRBV20-1 and TRBJ2-3; 12 positions agree with TRBD2. After removal of 4 bases from V and 3 bases from J, the junction contained 14 bases not matched to a gene. The CDR3 spans 18 residues. The germline V gene has CDR1 DFQATT and CDR2 SNEGSKA (reference sequence).

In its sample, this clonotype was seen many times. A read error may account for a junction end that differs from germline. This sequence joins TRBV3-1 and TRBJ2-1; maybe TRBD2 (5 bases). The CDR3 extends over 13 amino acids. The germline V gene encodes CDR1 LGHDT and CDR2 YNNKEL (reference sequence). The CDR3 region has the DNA TGTGCCAGCAGCCAACCCGACTACACTGAGCAGTTCTTC. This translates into CASSQPDYTEQFF.

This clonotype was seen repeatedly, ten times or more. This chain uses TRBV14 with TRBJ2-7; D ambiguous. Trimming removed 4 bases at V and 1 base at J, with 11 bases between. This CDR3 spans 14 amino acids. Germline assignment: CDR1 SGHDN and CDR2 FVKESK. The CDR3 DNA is TGTGCCAGCAGCCCGTTGGGTTTATCCTACGAGCAGTACTTC. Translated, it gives CASSPLGLSYEQYF.

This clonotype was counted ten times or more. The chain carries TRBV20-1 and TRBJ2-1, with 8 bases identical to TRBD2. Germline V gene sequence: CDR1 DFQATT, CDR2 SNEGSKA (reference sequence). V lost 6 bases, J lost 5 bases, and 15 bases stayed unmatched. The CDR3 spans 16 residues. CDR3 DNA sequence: TGCAGTGCCGACTTTTTGAGCGGGAGCGTGGACAATGAGCAGTTCTTC. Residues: CSADFLSGSVDNEQFF.

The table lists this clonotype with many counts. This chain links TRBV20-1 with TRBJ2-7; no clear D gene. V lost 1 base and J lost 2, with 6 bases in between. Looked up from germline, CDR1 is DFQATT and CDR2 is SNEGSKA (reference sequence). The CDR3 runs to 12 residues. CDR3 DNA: TGCAGTGCTAGAGGGCAGACCTACGAGCAGTACTTC. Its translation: CSARGQTYEQYF.

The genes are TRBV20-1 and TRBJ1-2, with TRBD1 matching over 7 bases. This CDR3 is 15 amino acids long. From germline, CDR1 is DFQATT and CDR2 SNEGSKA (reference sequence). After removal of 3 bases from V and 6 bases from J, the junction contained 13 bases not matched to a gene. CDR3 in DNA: TGCAGTGCTAGTATACAGGGGAGAAACTCAGATGGCTACACCTTC. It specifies CSASIQGRNSDGYTF.

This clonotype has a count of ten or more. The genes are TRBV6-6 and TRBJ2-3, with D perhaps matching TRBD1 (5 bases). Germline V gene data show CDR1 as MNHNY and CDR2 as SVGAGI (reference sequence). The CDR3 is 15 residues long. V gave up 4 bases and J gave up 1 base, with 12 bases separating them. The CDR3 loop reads CASSSHRLGTDTQYF. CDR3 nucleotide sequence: TGTGCCAGCAGTTCTCACAGGTTGGGCACAGATACGCAGTATTTT.

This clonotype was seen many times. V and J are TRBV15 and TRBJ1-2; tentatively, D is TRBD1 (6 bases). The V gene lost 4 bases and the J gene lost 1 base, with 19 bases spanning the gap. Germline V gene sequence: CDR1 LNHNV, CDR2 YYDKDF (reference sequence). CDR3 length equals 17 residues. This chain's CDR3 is CATSIGGRDTDNYGYTF. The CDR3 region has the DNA TGTGCCACCAGCATCGGAGGTAGGGACACCGATAACTATGGCTACACCTTC.

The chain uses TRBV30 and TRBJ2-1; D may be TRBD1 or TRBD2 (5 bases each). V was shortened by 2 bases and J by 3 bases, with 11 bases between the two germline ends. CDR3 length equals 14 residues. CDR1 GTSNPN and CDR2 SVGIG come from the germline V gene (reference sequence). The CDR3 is CAWSRGTNYNEQFF. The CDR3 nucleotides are TGTGCCTGGAGTAGAGGGACGAACTACAATGAGCAGTTCTTC.

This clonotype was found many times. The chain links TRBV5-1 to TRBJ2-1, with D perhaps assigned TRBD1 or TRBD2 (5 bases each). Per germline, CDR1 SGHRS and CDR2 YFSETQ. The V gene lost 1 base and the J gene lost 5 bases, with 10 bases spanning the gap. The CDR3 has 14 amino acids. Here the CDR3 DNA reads TGCGCCAGCAGCTTGTGGGGGTCTGACAATGAGCAGTTCTTC. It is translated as CASSLWGSDNEQFF.

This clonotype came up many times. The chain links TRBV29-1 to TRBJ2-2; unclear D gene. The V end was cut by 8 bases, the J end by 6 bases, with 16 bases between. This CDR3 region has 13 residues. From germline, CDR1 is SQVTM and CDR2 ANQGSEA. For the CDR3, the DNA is TGCAGCTTCCTCCCCGTAGTGGCCGGGGAGCTGTTTTTT. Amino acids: CSFLPVVAGELFF.

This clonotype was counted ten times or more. Here the CDR3 reads CASSLVDRPGTEAFF. The CDR3 nucleotides are TGTGCCAGCAGCTTAGTGGACAGGCCCGGTACAGAAGCTTTCTTT. This chain uses TRBV7-8 with TRBJ1-1; TRBD1 aligns across 7 bases. V was clipped by 1 base and J by 8 bases; unmatched bases: 10. This CDR3 is built from 15 residues. From germline, CDR1 is SGHVS and CDR2 FQNEAQ.

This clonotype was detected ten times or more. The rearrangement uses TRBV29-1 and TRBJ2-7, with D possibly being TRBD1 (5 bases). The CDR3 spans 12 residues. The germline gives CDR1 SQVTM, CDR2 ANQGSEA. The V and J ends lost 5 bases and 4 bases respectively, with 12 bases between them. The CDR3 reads CSVSTGGYEQYF. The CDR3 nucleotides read TGCAGCGTTTCCACAGGCGGATACGAGCAGTACTTC.

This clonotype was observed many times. CDR3: CATSRGALGTGNEQFF. DNA for the CDR3: TGTGCCACCAGCAGGGGGGCTCTCGGGACAGGGAATGAGCAGTTCTTC. The chain employs TRBV15 and TRBJ2-1; 9 positions match TRBD1. The germline CDR1 and CDR2 sequences are LNHNV and YYDKDF (reference sequence). The CDR3 runs to 16 residues. Trimming removed 3 bases from V and 7 bases from J; junction bases left unmatched: 10.

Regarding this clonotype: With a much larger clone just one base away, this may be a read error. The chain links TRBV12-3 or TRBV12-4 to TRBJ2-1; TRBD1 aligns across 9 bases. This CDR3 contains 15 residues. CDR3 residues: CTSSPTTGGNNEQFF. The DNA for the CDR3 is TGTACCAGCAGTCCCACGACAGGGGGTAACAATGAGCAGTTCTTC.

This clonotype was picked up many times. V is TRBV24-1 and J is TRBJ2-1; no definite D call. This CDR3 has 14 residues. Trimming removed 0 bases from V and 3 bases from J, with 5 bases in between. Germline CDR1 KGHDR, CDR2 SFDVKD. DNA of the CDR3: TGTGCCACCAGTGATTTGAACAGCTACAATGAGCAGTTCTTC. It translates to CATSDLNSYNEQFF.